The 23 T cell receptor beta chains in this list originate from one sample, sequenced in a study of blood T cell repertoires in COVID-19 (dated by TCRdb to the early 2020s). Preparation of the library involved the immunoSEQ multiplex PCR assay. TCRdb took this table from immuneACCESS and kept in-frame rearrangements with V and J called. Such tables lack part of the clones; where checked against another copy, unresolved V genes explain under half of the gap, and the rest is unexplained. This sample comprises 350,000 to 500,000 clones, approximately 90% of them detected only once. The leading ten clones occupy approximately 1.3% of the sample. The specimen sequenced was PBMCs or T cells enriched from blood (not recorded which). These receptors came from a woman between 18 and 30 years old who had been exposed to COVID-19.

The CDR3 protein is CASSLGGGAVDTQYF. CDR3 sequence (DNA): TGTGCCAGCAGCTTAGGCGGGGGGGCCGTAGATACGCAGTATTTT. V gene TRBV7-2 combines with J gene TRBJ2-3, with 9 bases matching TRBD2. CDR3 length: 15 amino acids. The V and J ends lost 1 base and 5 bases, in that order; junction bases with no gene match: 4. Per the germline V gene, CDR1 is SGHTA and CDR2 is FQGNSA.

This chain links TRBV10-3 with TRBJ2-2, with 7 nucleotides matching TRBD2. CDR3 length equals 15 residues. Germline V gene sequence: CDR1 ENHRY, CDR2 SYGVKD. The trim removed 6 bases at V and 2 bases at J, leaving 6 bases unmatched. Here the CDR3 reads CAISPGGFNTGELFF. CDR3 coding DNA: TGTGCCATCAGCCCGGGAGGATTCAACACCGGGGAGCTGTTTTTT.

This chain uses TRBV6-1 with TRBJ1-5; D might be TRBD1 (5 bases). The V end was cut by 2 bases, the J end by 16 bases, with 18 bases between. From germline, CDR1 is MNHNS and CDR2 SASEGT. This CDR3 has 13 amino acids. This CDR3 is CASSESGAPSKHF. CDR3 bases: TGTGCCAGCAGTGAATCTGGGGCTCCCTCTAAACATTTT.

This clone appeared a few times. The DNA for the CDR3 is TGTGCCAGCAGCATTGGGACTAGCTCCTACGAGCAGTACTTC. This codes for CASSIGTSSYEQYF. The chain combines TRBV13 with TRBJ2-7; 8 positions agree with TRBD2. From germline, CDR1 is PRHDT and CDR2 FYEKMQ (reference sequence). The CDR3 has 14 residues. Unmatched junction bases numbered 3, after V lost 5 bases and J lost 0 bases. Complete variable domain (other parts from reference TRBV13 and TRBJ2-7): AAGVIQSPRHLIKEKRETATLKCYPIPRHDTVYWYQQGPGQDPQFLISFYEKMQSDKGSIPDRFSAQQFSDYHSELNMSSLELGDSALYFCASSIGTSSYEQYFGPGTRLTVT.

The chain employs TRBV7-8 and TRBJ2-7; no clear D. There are 13 residues in the CDR3. Germline CDR1 SGHVS, CDR2 FQNEAQ. V was trimmed by 6 bases and J by 2 bases, leaving 11 bases between them. The CDR3 DNA reads as TGTGCCAGCAGTCCTCCTGGCACCTACGAGCAGTACTTC. This translates into CASSPPGTYEQYF. Full variable domain (outside the CDR3, taken from reference TRBV7-8 and TRBJ2-7): GAGVSQSPRYKVAKRGQDVALRCDPISGHVSLFWYQQALGQGPEFLTYFQNEAQLDKSGLPSDRFFAERPEGSVSTLKIQRTQQEDSAVYLCASSPPGTYEQYFGPGTRLTVT.

The chain has TRBV9 and TRBJ2-2; 9 bases map to TRBD2. This CDR3 spans 14 amino acids. The trim removed 4 bases at V and 5 bases at J, leaving 3 bases unmatched. The germline CDR1 and CDR2 sequences are SGDLS and YYNGEE. CDR3 sequence reads: CASSLLAGTGELFF. The CDR3 DNA reads TGTGCCAGCAGCCTTCTAGCGGGGACCGGGGAGCTGTTTTTT.

The chain is built from TRBV28 and TRBJ2-3, with 8 nucleotides matching TRBD2. The CDR3 has 16 amino acids. J lost 1 base, V lost 3 bases, and 6 bases had no gene match. CDR1 and CDR2 (germline): MDHEN, SYDVKM. CDR3 amino acids: CASSFPAGGRTDTQYF. The CDR3 nucleotides are TGTGCCAGCAGTTTCCCGGCGGGGGGCCGCACAGATACGCAGTATTTT.

The count of this clone is one. The gene calls are TRBV27 and TRBJ1-3; 7 bases agree with TRBD1. The CDR3 is 16 amino acids. V gave up 5 bases and J gave up 3 bases; unmatched junction bases: 10. Germline V gene sequence: CDR1 MNHEY, CDR2 SMNVEV (reference sequence). The CDR3: CASSPDTQGGGNTIYF. Here the CDR3 DNA reads TGTGCCAGCAGTCCCGATACTCAGGGGGGTGGAAACACCATATATTTT.

The chain links TRBV25-1 to TRBJ1-6; a possible D gene is TRBD1 (5 bases). V lost 5 bases to trimming and J lost 4 bases, with 21 bases between them. The length of the CDR3 is 18 residues. Per germline, CDR1 MGHDK and CDR2 SYGVNS. CDR3 sequence (DNA): TGTGCCAGCAGTCAAACCCCGCAGGGTCGCTCATATAATTCACCCCTCCACTTT. Amino acids: CASSQTPQGRSYNSPLHF.

The V call is TRBV6-5, the J call TRBJ2-7; 7 nucleotides agree with TRBD1. The J segment lost 3 bases and the V segment lost 5 bases, leaving 4 bases of the junction unmatched. Germline V gene lookup returns CDR1 MNHEY and CDR2 SVGAGI. The CDR3 loop spans 13 amino acids. In nucleotides, the CDR3 is TGTGCCAGCAGTAACCGACAGGGCTACGAGCAGTACTTC. Its translation: CASSNRQGYEQYF.

This chain connects TRBV2 to TRBJ2-5; TRBD1 matches at 9 bases. The CDR3 is made up of 15 amino acids. J was trimmed by 1 base and V by 6 bases; bases with no gene match: 6. Germline assignment: CDR1 SNHLY and CDR2 FYNNEI. As DNA, the CDR3 is TGTGCCAGCAGAGGGGACAGGGCCTCCCAAGAGACCCAGTACTTC. This encodes CASRGDRASQETQYF.

The genes are TRBV5-1 and TRBJ2-7, with 10 bases fitting TRBD1. The CDR3 spans 15 residues. CDR1 is SGHRS and CDR2 is YFSETQ in the germline V gene. After removal of 4 bases from V and 6 bases from J, the junction contained 10 bases not matched to a gene. In nucleotides, the CDR3 is TGCGCCAGCAGCCCACCGGGACAGGGGTGGCGCGAGCAGTACTTC. Its translation is CASSPPGQGWREQYF.

The chain joins TRBV15 to TRBJ2-3, with a weak D call TRBD1 (6 bases). Germline V gene data show CDR1 as LNHNV and CDR2 as YYDKDF (reference sequence). Trimming took 7 bases from V and 1 from J, leaving 12 bases between them. The CDR3 covers 14 residues. This CDR3 reads CATTKGGGTDTQYF. Here the CDR3 DNA reads TGTGCCACCACCAAAGGGGGTGGCACAGATACGCAGTATTTT.

The CDR3 DNA sequence: TGCAGCGTTGATGAGGCAGACGGACCCCCAGGGGAGACCCAGTACTTC. This encodes CSVDEADGPPGETQYF. The chain couples TRBV29-1 to TRBJ2-5; possibly TRBD1 for D (5 bases). Trimming took 3 bases from V and 5 from J, leaving 22 bases between them. CDR3 length: 16 amino acids. Looked up from germline, CDR1 is SQVTM and CDR2 is ANQGSEA.

The chain has TRBV29-1 and TRBJ2-3; D is possibly TRBD1 (5 bases). Trimming removed 3 bases at V and 4 bases at J, with 11 bases between. There are 13 residues in the CDR3. Germline V CDR1 and CDR2: SQVTM, ANQGSEA. In DNA, the CDR3 is TGCAGCGTTGACGATTGGGGCGCAGATACGCAGTATTTT. It specifies CSVDDWGADTQYF.

The genes are TRBV18 and TRBJ2-3; D may be TRBD1 (5 bases). Looked up from germline, CDR1 is KGHSH and CDR2 is LQKENI. This CDR3 has 14 residues. V lost 4 bases and J 2 bases, leaving 10 bases between the germline ends. CDR3 bases: TGTGCCAGCTCACACCTGGACACCACAGATACGCAGTATTTT. Translating gives CASSHLDTTDTQYF.

The chain employs TRBV6-5 and TRBJ2-7; 11 bases align to TRBD2. CDR3 length: 15 residues. The V gene's germline CDR1 is MNHEY and CDR2 SVGAGI. Germline trimming cut 6 bases from V and 0 bases from J; bases unmatched to any gene: 4. CDR3 amino acids: CASRPTSGSSYEQYF. The CDR3 region has the DNA TGTGCCAGCAGACCCACTAGCGGGAGCTCCTACGAGCAGTACTTC.

The V call is TRBV29-1, the J call TRBJ1-3, with D perhaps TRBD1 (5 bases). The CDR3 sequence is 14 residues long. Germline V gene sequence: CDR1 SQVTM, CDR2 ANQGSEA. V was pared by 7 bases and J by 2 bases, with 15 bases between. The CDR3 sequence is CSARDSGAGNTIYF. In DNA, the CDR3 is TGCAGCGCCCGGGACTCGGGCGCTGGAAACACCATATATTTT.

This clone occurred a few times. The CDR3 is CASSRETGELFF. The DNA for the CDR3 is TGTGCCAGCTCGCGCGAGACCGGGGAGCTGTTTTTT. This sequence joins TRBV18 and TRBJ2-2; D not resolved. Germline CDR1 reads KGHSH; CDR2 reads LQKENI. V lost 6 bases and J 5 bases, leaving 7 bases between the germline ends. CDR3 length: 12 amino acids.

The J gene is TRBJ1-6, the V gene TRBV28; D not resolved. CDR1 MDHEN and CDR2 SYDVKM come from the germline V gene. V lost 6 bases, J lost 11 bases, and 14 bases lay in between. This CDR3 comprises 13 residues. CDR3 DNA sequence: TGTGCCAGCAGCCAAGCCGCACCGACACCCCTCCACTTT. Amino acids: CASSQAAPTPLHF.

This clone came up once. The chain is built from TRBV29-1 and TRBJ2-7; 10 nucleotides line up with TRBD1. The germline V gene has CDR1 SQVTM and CDR2 ANQGSEA. The CDR3 loop spans 14 amino acids. V was pared by 0 bases and J by 5 bases, with 4 bases of the junction left unmatched. Here the CDR3 DNA reads TGCAGCGTTGAAGACCGAGGGACAGGGGACGAGCAGTACTTC. Amino acid sequence: CSVEDRGTGDEQYF.

Comments on this clone: This sample includes further DNA sequences coding for the same CDR3. DNA of the CDR3: TGTGCCAGCAGCTTACCAGGAGGAAACTATGGCTACACCTTC. This encodes CASSLPGGNYGYTF. The chain links TRBV7-9 to TRBJ1-2, with D hard to call. Germline CDR1 SEHNR, CDR2 FQNEAQ (reference sequence). The CDR3 loop spans 14 amino acids. V was cut by 2 bases and J by 2 bases, with 9 bases left in between.

The gene calls are TRBV29-1 and TRBJ2-7, with D perhaps TRBD2 (6 bases). Germline V gene lookup returns CDR1 SQVTM and CDR2 ANQGSEA. This CDR3 comprises 15 residues. The V gene lost 0 bases and the J gene lost 2 bases, with 14 bases spanning the gap. In DNA, the CDR3 is TGCAGCGTTGAAGATATGGCGGGGCCGACCTACGAGCAGTACTTC. Its translation is CSVEDMAGPTYEQYF.